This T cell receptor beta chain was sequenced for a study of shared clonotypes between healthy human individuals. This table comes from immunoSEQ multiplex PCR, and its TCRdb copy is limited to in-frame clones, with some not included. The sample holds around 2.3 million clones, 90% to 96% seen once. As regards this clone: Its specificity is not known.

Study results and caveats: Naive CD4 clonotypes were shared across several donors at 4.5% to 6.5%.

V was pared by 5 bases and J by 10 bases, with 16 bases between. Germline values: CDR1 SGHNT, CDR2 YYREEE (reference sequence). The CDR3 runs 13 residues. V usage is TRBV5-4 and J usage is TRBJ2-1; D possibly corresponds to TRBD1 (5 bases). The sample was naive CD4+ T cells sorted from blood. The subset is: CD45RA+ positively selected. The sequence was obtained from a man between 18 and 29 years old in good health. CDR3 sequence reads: CASRVQGLKEQFF. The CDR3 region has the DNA TGTGCCAGCAGGGTCCAGGGTCTGAAGGAGCAGTTCTTC.